These 11 T cell receptor beta chains share one sample of origin, sequenced in a study of neurological immune-mediated disorders. Time point here: technical triplicate 3. MiXCR, applied by TCRdb to the 5' RACE reads, yields one record per CDR3 protein. The table includes about 44,000 distinct CDR3 sequences, 20% to 25% detected once. The sample consisted of PBMCs. These receptors were taken from a man aged 60-69 years with HTLV-1-associated myelopathy (HAM/TSP).

At least ten counts were recorded for this clonotype. The chain uses TRBV29-1 and TRBJ2-3, with a possible D match to TRBD1 (6 bases). Trimming pared 3 bases from V and 4 bases from J, leaving 14 bases between. This CDR3 comprises 14 residues. The germline CDR1 and CDR2 sequences are SQVTM and ANQGSEA. The CDR3 DNA follows: TGCAGCGTTGATCTGCAGGGGAAATCAGATACGCAGTATTTT. Its translation: CSVDLQGKSDTQYF.

This clonotype came up many times. V is TRBV9 and J is TRBJ2-5, with 7 bases lining up with TRBD2. There are 14 residues in the CDR3. V was pared by 0 bases and J by 5 bases, with 4 bases of the junction left unmatched. CDR1 SGDLS and CDR2 YYNGEE come from the germline V gene. The CDR3 nucleotides read TGTGCCAGCAGCGTAGGGGAGGGCAGGGAGACCCAGTACTTC. Translating gives CASSVGEGRETQYF. The full variable domain, with the rest looked up from reference TRBV9 and TRBJ2-5, is DSGVTQTPKHLITATGQRVTLRCSPRSGDLSVYWYQQSLDQGLQFLIQYYNGEERAKGNILERFSAQQFPDLHSELNLSSLELGDSALYFCASSVGEGRETQYFGPGTRLLVL.

In this sample, this clonotype turned up many times. The chain joins TRBV20-1 to TRBJ2-3; 11 positions agree with TRBD2. The V gene's germline CDR1 is DFQATT and CDR2 SNEGSKA (reference sequence). The CDR3 covers 18 residues. V was clipped by 0 bases and J by 2 bases; unmatched bases: 10. This chain's CDR3 is CSARDWLAGGLFTDTQYF. In DNA form, the CDR3 reads TGCAGTGCTAGAGATTGGCTAGCGGGAGGCTTATTCACAGATACGCAGTATTTT.

The chain combines TRBV5-1 with TRBJ2-2, with D uncertain. From germline, CDR1 is SGHRS and CDR2 YFSETQ. The CDR3 is made up of 13 amino acids. V shed 3 bases and J shed 1 base, with 4 bases lying between them. CDR3 nucleotides: TGCGCCAGCAGCTCGGAGAACACCGGGGAGCTGTTTTTT. It encodes CASSSENTGELFF.

This clonotype was detected a few times. V usage is TRBV3-1 and J usage is TRBJ2-2, with 8 positions matching TRBD1. CDR1 and CDR2 from the germline V gene are LGHDT and YNNKEL (reference sequence). The V gene end was trimmed by 2 bases and the J gene end by 3 bases; junction bases not matched to a gene: 5. This CDR3 has 16 amino acids. The CDR3 DNA sequence: TGTGCCAGCAGCCAAACCGGGACAGGTGACACCGGGGAGCTGTTTTTT. Translated: CASSQTGTGDTGELFF.

This clonotype was seen at least ten times. This chain links TRBV11-2 with TRBJ2-5; 7 bases align to TRBD1. There are 15 residues in the CDR3. In germline, CDR1 is SGHAT, CDR2 FQNNGV. The V segment lost 2 bases and the J segment 3 bases; nucleotides outside the gene matches: 6. The CDR3 is CASSLRQGPEETQYF. The CDR3 DNA reads as TGTGCCAGCAGCTTACGACAGGGTCCCGAAGAGACCCAGTACTTC.

The J gene is TRBJ2-2, the V gene TRBV11-1, with D uncertain. This CDR3 has 16 amino acids. The germline gives CDR1 SGHAT, CDR2 FQDESV (reference sequence). V lost 4 bases to trimming and J lost 0 bases, with 12 bases between them. The CDR3 loop reads CASSSPYGANTGELFF. The CDR3 coding sequence is TGTGCCAGCAGCTCCCCCTATGGTGCGAACACCGGGGAGCTGTTTTTT.

This clonotype was seen a few times. Sequence at one end of the junction differs from germline and may be a read error. This chain connects TRBV20-1 to TRBJ2-1, with D unresolved. The CDR3 extends over 11 amino acids. The germline V gene encodes CDR1 DFQATT and CDR2 SNEGSKA (reference sequence). The CDR3 nucleotides read TGCAGTGTTACAACAGAGACCCATGTAACCTTC. Its translation: CSVTTETHVTF.

The table lists this clonotype with many counts. The genes are TRBV5-1 and TRBJ2-5, with 12 bases that match TRBD1. CDR3 length: 17 amino acids. The junction had 12 bases not matched to a gene; V was cut back by 4 bases and J by 5 bases. Germline V gives CDR1 SGHRS, CDR2 YFSETQ. In DNA, the CDR3 is TGCGCCAGCAGCACTTCCCCGGGACAGGGGGCCGGGGAGACCCAGTACTTC. It yields the protein CASSTSPGQGAGETQYF.

Many counts were recorded for this clonotype. The chain uses TRBV4-1 and TRBJ1-2; no clear D. CDR1 is MGHRA, CDR2 YSYEKL, per germline. The germline V and J ends were trimmed by 2 bases and 8 bases, with 18 bases remaining between them. There are 15 residues in the CDR3. The CDR3 nucleotides are TGCGCCAGCAGCCAACCCACTGGACGGCGCGGGGGCTACACCTTC. Translation: CASSQPTGRRGGYTF.

This clonotype was counted a few times. The J gene is TRBJ2-1, the V gene TRBV29-1; D is perhaps TRBD1 or TRBD2 (5 bases each). The CDR3 runs 12 residues. Per the germline V gene, CDR1 is SQVTM and CDR2 is ANQGSEA. V dropped 7 bases and J dropped 8 bases, with 15 bases sitting between them. CDR3 nucleotide sequence: TGCAGCGCCGGCGGGTGGGGCGATGAGCAGTTCTTC. This gives the protein CSAGGWGDEQFF.